Below, 21 T cell receptor beta chains from the same sample are listed, as sequenced in a study of molecular identifiers for immune sequencing clone quantification. TCRdb reprocessed the PCR reads with MiXCR, giving one entry per CDR3 protein. The sample includes 250,000 to 350,000 distinct CDR3 sequences, around 21% of them seen just once. Sequencing was done on a sample of naive CD8+ T cells from blood, with Jurkat cell RNA spiked in. Noted subset: FACS-sorted CD8+CD4-CCR7+CD45RA+ naive T cells. These receptors came from a human donor in good health. Some libraries in this study had Jurkat cell RNA spiked in.

This clonotype was counted at least ten times. The chain combines TRBV4-1 with TRBJ1-2; 7 bases map to TRBD1. With V trimmed by 4 bases and J by 8 bases, 10 bases remained unmatched. This CDR3 has 14 amino acids. Germline V gives CDR1 MGHRA, CDR2 YSYEKL. This chain's CDR3 is CASSPRQGQGGYTF. CDR3 DNA: TGCGCCAGCAGCCCAAGACAGGGTCAAGGAGGCTACACCTTC.

This clonotype was detected ten times or more. The rearrangement links TRBV7-9 to TRBJ2-7; possibly TRBD2 for D (6 bases). This CDR3 contains 14 residues. V gave up 3 bases and J gave up 7 bases, with 16 bases separating them. CDR1 is SEHNR, CDR2 FQNEAQ, per germline (reference sequence). CDR3 residues: CASSLVTAGWEQYF. CDR3 sequence (DNA): TGTGCCAGCAGCTTGGTAACGGCGGGATGGGAGCAGTACTTC.

The J gene is TRBJ2-1, the V gene TRBV4-3; TRBD2 matches at 7 bases. V was pared by 1 base and J by 8 bases, with 11 bases of the junction left unmatched. CDR1 and CDR2 from the germline V gene are LGHNA and YSLEER. The CDR3 runs to 16 residues. The DNA of the CDR3 is TGCGCCAGCAGCCAAGGTCTAGCGGACTTGGTTGATGAGCAGTTCTTC. Its protein is CASSQGLADLVDEQFF.

This clonotype came up a few times. The V and J genes are TRBV6-5 and TRBJ1-1; no clear D. Deletions cut 1 base from V and 1 base from J, with 7 bases between. The CDR3 has 14 residues. CDR1 and CDR2 (germline): MNHEY, SVGAGI. This chain's CDR3 is CASSYYETNTEAFF. The CDR3 nucleotides are TGTGCCAGCAGTTACTATGAGACGAACACTGAAGCTTTCTTT.

Comment on this clonotype: One end of the junction fails to match germline, which may point to a read error. The chain combines TRBV9 with TRBJ2-7; D not certain. Germline assignment: CDR1 SGDLS and CDR2 YYNGEE. The CDR3 contains 14 residues. The CDR3 loop is CASSVGFSSCEQYF. In DNA, the CDR3 is TGTGCCAGCAGCGTAGGGTTCAGCTCCTGCGAGCAGTACTTC.

The rearrangement uses TRBV9 and TRBJ2-1; D is unclear. The CDR3 loop spans 11 amino acids. The V end lost 4 bases, the J end lost 6 bases, and 5 bases lay between the germline ends. Germline values: CDR1 SGDLS, CDR2 YYNGEE. The CDR3 DNA sequence: TGTGCCAGCAGCCTCTCCAATGAGCAGTTCTTC. It codes for CASSLSNEQFF. Full variable domain (outside the CDR3, taken from reference TRBV9 and TRBJ2-1): DSGVTQTPKHLITATGQRVTLRCSPRSGDLSVYWYQQSLDQGLQFLIQYYNGEERAKGNILERFSAQQFPDLHSELNLSSLELGDSALYFCASSLSNEQFFGPGTRLTVL.

The table lists this clonotype with many counts. CDR3 nucleotide sequence: TGTGCCAGCAGCCAAGAGGCTAGCCACCGAGATACGCAGTATTTT. Protein: CASSQEASHRDTQYF. This chain links TRBV14 with TRBJ2-3, with a possible D match to TRBD2 (5 bases). The V gene lost 0 bases and the J gene lost 5 bases, with 12 bases spanning the gap. Per germline, CDR1 SGHDN and CDR2 FVKESK. The CDR3 is 15 amino acids.

This chain links TRBV19 with TRBJ2-3; D not resolved. The germline gives CDR1 LNHDA, CDR2 SQIVND (reference sequence). The V end was cut by 0 bases, the J end by 7 bases, with 17 bases between. The CDR3 is 16 amino acids. CDR3 DNA: TGTGCCAGTAGTATAGACCCGAAGACGGGCCCCAATACGCAGTATTTT. As protein: CASSIDPKTGPNTQYF. Full variable domain (outside the CDR3, taken from reference TRBV19 and TRBJ2-3): DGGITQSPKYLFRKEGQNVTLSCEQNLNHDAMYWYRQDPGQGLRLIYYSQIVNDFQKGDIAEGYSVSREKKESFPLTVTSAQKNPTAFYLCASSIDPKTGPNTQYFGPGTRLTVL.

This clonotype has ten or more counts. The V call is TRBV28, the J call TRBJ2-7, with D tentatively TRBD2 (6 bases). Per the germline V gene, CDR1 is MDHEN and CDR2 is SYDVKM. V lost 4 bases, J lost 3 bases, and 13 bases lay in between. The CDR3 runs to 14 residues. The CDR3 DNA sequence: TGTGCCAGCAGTTCGCGGCTAGCGATCTACGAGCAGTACTTC. Protein: CASSSRLAIYEQYF.

Remarks on this clonotype: An end of the junction differs from the germline gene, which may be a read error. The rearrangement links TRBV4-3 to TRBJ1-6, with TRBD1 matching over 9 bases. Looked up from germline, CDR1 is LGHNA and CDR2 is YSLEER. The CDR3 contains 17 residues. For the CDR3, the DNA is TGCGCCAGCAGCCAGGGGACAGGGTCCCTCTATAATTCACCCCCCCACTTT. Protein sequence: CASSQGTGSLYNSPPHF.

The rearrangement uses TRBV13 and TRBJ2-5, with D perhaps given as TRBD1 or TRBD2 (5 bases each). V lost 3 bases, J lost 5 bases, and 10 bases lay in between. Per the germline V gene, CDR1 is PRHDT and CDR2 is FYEKMQ (reference sequence). The CDR3 spans 13 residues. CDR3 sequence (DNA): TGTGCCAGCAGCTTGGGGGTGATTGAGACCCAGTACTTC. Its translation is CASSLGVIETQYF. Variable domain in full (rest from reference TRBV13 and TRBJ2-5): AAGVIQSPRHLIKEKRETATLKCYPIPRHDTVYWYQQGPGQDPQFLISFYEKMQSDKGSIPDRFSAQQFSDYHSELNMSSLELGDSALYFCASSLGVIETQYFGPGTRLLVL.

This clonotype was seen repeatedly, ten times or more. V usage is TRBV5-1 and J usage is TRBJ2-3; D is ambiguous. Trimming removed 3 bases from V and 1 base from J, with 12 bases in between. CDR3 length: 15 residues. Germline V lookup: CDR1 SGHRS, CDR2 YFSETQ. CDR3 loop: CASSYDTPRTDTQYF. The CDR3 nucleotides read TGCGCCAGCAGCTACGACACCCCCCGCACAGATACGCAGTATTTT.

In this sample, this clonotype turned up a few times. The germline gene is not matched at one end of the junction; a read error may be the cause. The rearrangement joins TRBV27 to TRBJ2-3, with D perhaps matching TRBD2 (6 bases). This CDR3 region has 14 residues. Germline CDR1 is MNHEY and CDR2 is SMNVEV (reference sequence). CDR3 nucleotides: TGTGCCAGCGGTTTAGATGGGAGGTCGGATACGCAGTATTTT. It codes for CASGLDGRSDTQYF.

The chain employs TRBV6-2 or TRBV6-3 and TRBJ1-5; unclear D gene. V lost 0 bases, J lost 7 bases, and 13 bases lay in between. CDR1 MNHEY and CDR2 SVGEGT come from the germline V gene. The CDR3 is 15 residues long. The CDR3 DNA sequence: TGTGCCAGCAGTTACTCGGGCCCCTCGCGGCAGCCCCAGCATTTT. Residues: CASSYSGPSRQPQHF.

In this sample, this clonotype turned up a few times. V usage is TRBV12-3 or TRBV12-4 and J usage is TRBJ2-7; 7 nucleotides align to TRBD1. The J segment lost 12 bases and the V segment lost 6 bases, leaving 11 bases of the junction unmatched. There are 12 residues in the CDR3. The CDR3 here is CASSSGQLGRYF. The CDR3 coding sequence is TGTGCCAGCAGCTCGGGACAGCTTGGGCGGTACTTC.

In its sample, this clonotype was seen many times. The gene calls are TRBV29-1 and TRBJ1-5; 7 bases agree with TRBD1. There are 13 residues in the CDR3. Germline V gene lookup returns CDR1 SQVTM and CDR2 ANQGSEA. The V segment lost 5 bases and the J segment 3 bases; nucleotides outside the gene matches: 4. The CDR3 reads CSVLGQANQPQHF. In nucleotides, the CDR3 is TGCAGCGTTCTCGGACAGGCCAATCAGCCCCAGCATTTT.

This clonotype appeared many times. The V gene is TRBV5-5, the J gene TRBJ2-7, with 10 bases lining up with TRBD1. The germline V gene has CDR1 SGHKS and CDR2 YYEKEE (reference sequence). J lost 5 bases, V lost 0 bases, and 2 bases had no gene match. This CDR3 is 14 amino acids long. The CDR3 sequence is CASSLGQGANEQYF. The CDR3 nucleotides are TGTGCCAGCAGCTTGGGACAGGGGGCCAACGAGCAGTACTTC.

In this sample, this clonotype turned up many times. The chain has TRBV6-5 and TRBJ1-1; 8 bases map to TRBD1. The germline V gene encodes CDR1 MNHEY and CDR2 SVGAGI. Trimming took 2 bases from V and 2 from J; bases not matched to a gene: 10. CDR3 length: 17 amino acids. This CDR3 is CASSYTPRQGLNTEAFF. CDR3 coding DNA: TGTGCCAGCAGTTACACCCCCCGACAGGGGTTAAACACTGAAGCTTTCTTT.

This clonotype was observed many times. The rearrangement uses TRBV6-5 and TRBJ1-5; no clear D gene. V shed 8 bases and J shed 10 bases, with 9 bases lying between them. The length of the CDR3 is 10 residues. Germline V gene data show CDR1 as MNHEY and CDR2 as SVGAGI. The CDR3 loop reads CASYRSPQHF. The CDR3 coding sequence is TGTGCCAGCTATCGAAGTCCCCAGCATTTT.

With respect to this clonotype: A much larger clone lies one base from this, so it may be a read error. The J gene is TRBJ1-3, the V gene TRBV7-9, with 10 bases aligning to TRBD1. The CDR3 is 16 amino acids. Germline V gene sequence: CDR1 SEHNR, CDR2 FQNEAQ (reference sequence). The CDR3 region is CAGSGPGQGSGNTIYF. The DNA of the CDR3 is TGTGCCGGCAGCGGACCGGGACAGGGGTCTGGAAACACCATATATTTT.

V is TRBV14 and J is TRBJ2-7; TRBD2 agrees at 7 bases. CDR1 and CDR2 from the germline V gene are SGHDN and FVKESK. The CDR3 is 15 residues long. The V gene end was trimmed by 0 bases and the J gene end by 4 bases; junction bases not matched to a gene: 6. CDR3 amino acids: CASSQEVGLGYEQYF. CDR3 coding DNA: TGTGCCAGCAGCCAAGAGGTTGGACTAGGATACGAGCAGTACTTC.